This T cell receptor beta chain appears in the sequencing data of a study of STAT5B mutations in CD4+ large granular lymphocyte leukemia. Using immunoSEQ multiplex PCR, the repertoire was profiled, and TCRdb retains in-frame clones only, with some absent. The sample holds tens of thousands of clones, about 82% seen once. This CDR3 spans 13 amino acids. With 5 bases removed from V and 6 bases from J, the gap between germline ends came to 10 bases. Germline V gene data show CDR1 as SGHAT and CDR2 as FQNNGV. What was sequenced was CD4+ T cells from blood buffy coats. The chain employs TRBV11-2 and TRBJ2-2; D is uncertain. This receptor was identified in a human donor in good health. This CDR3 reads CASSHGPAGELFF. Written as DNA, the CDR3 is TGTGCCAGCAGCCACGGACCGGCCGGGGAGCTGTTTTTT.